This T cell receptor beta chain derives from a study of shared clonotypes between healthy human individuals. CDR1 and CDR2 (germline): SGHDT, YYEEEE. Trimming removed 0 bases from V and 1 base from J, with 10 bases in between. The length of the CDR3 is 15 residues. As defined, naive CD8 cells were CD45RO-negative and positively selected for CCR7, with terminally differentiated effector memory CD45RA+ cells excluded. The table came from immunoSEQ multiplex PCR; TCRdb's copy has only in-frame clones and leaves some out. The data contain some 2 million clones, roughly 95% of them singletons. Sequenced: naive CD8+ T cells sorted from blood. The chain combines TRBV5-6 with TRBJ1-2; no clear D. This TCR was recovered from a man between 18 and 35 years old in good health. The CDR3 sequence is CASSLDHLINYGYTF. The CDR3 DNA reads TGTGCCAGCAGCTTGGACCACCTTATTAACTATGGCTACACCTTC.